This TCR beta chain is from a study of cytotoxic CD8 clonotypes in ibrutinib-treated CLL. Assay used: immunoSEQ multiplex PCR; TCRdb lists only in-frame clones, some missing. The repertoire holds 100,000 to 150,000 clones, with roughly 85% as singletons. The CDR3 consists of 16 residues. Germline trimming cut 5 bases from V and 8 bases from J; bases unmatched to any gene: 16. Per the germline V gene, CDR1 is MDHEN and CDR2 is SYDVKM. The sequencing here drew on PBMCs, taken after 24 months of ibrutinib treatment. The source is a human donor with chronic lymphocytic leukemia. The V gene is TRBV28, the J gene TRBJ1-2; 8 nucleotides align to TRBD1. The DNA for the CDR3 is TGTGCCAGCAGTGCTCAGACAGGGGTCTCGTTGGGCGGCTACACCTTC. Amino acid sequence: CASSAQTGVSLGGYTF.